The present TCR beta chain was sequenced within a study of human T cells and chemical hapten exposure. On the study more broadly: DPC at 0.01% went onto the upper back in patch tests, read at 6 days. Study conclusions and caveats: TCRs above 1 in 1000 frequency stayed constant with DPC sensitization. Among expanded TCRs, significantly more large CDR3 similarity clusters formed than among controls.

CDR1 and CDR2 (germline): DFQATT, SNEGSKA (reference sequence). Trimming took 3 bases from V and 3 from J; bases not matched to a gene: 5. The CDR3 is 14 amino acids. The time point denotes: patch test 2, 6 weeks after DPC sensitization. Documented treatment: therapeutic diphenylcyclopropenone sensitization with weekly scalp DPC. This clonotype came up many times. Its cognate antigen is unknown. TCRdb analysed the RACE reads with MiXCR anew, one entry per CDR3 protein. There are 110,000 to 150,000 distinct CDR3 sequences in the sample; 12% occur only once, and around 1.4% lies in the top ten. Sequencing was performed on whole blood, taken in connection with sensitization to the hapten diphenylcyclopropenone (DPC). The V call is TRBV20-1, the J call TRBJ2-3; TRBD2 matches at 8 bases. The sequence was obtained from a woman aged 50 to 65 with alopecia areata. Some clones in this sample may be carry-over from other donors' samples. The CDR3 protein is CSASWPSGTDTQYF. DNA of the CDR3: TGCAGTGCTAGTTGGCCTAGCGGGACAGATACGCAGTATTTT.